The entry below describes one TCR beta chain. What it recognizes is unknown. These data come from a study of cytomegalovirus exposure and HLA in healthy donors. Nominal health characterized the donors when sampled, though unrecorded immune exposures were likely. Overall study results and limits: Earlier analysis found most TCR beta V segments productive about 87% or about 30% of the time. Donors belonging to an Asian-associated ancestry cluster reportedly showed fewer N-insertions in productive TCRs than the roughly 670-donor mean, according to what a later analysis found.

The CDR3 is 16 amino acids. V lost 3 bases, J lost 1 base, and 13 bases lay in between. Per the germline V gene, CDR1 is SNHLY and CDR2 is FYNNEI. Primers for the PCR totalled 60 Vbeta and 13 Jbeta. Measured with immunoSEQ multiplex PCR; TCRdb has only the in-frame clones, and not every one. Seen here are around 180,000 clones, approximately 80% observed once, and the top ten hold about 1.9%. The clonotype was recovered from a young woman in good health and CMV-seropositive. The sample taken for sequencing was PBMCs. The chain is built from TRBV2 and TRBJ1-5, with a possible D match to TRBD1 (6 bases). CDR3 DNA: TGTGCCAGCAGTGACGATTATGGACAGAGCAATCAGCCCCAGCATTTT. Its protein product is CASSDDYGQSNQPQHF.